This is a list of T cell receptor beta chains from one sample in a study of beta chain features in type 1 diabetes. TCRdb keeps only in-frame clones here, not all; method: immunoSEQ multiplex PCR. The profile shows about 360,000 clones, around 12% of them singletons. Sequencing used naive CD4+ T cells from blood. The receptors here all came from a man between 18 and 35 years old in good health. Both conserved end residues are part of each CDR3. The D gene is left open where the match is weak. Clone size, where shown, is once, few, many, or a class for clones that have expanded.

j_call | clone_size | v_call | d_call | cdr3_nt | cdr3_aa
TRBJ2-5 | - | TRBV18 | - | TGTGCCAGCTCACCGACCCGGGGGCAAGAGACCCAGTACTTC | CASSPTRGQETQYF
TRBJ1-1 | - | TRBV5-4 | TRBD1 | TGTGCCAGCAGCCGTCGACAGGGTGGCACTGAAGCTTTCTTT | CASSRRQGGTEAFF
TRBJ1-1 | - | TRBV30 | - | TGTGCCTGGAGTCCAACTCAAATTCATACCACTGAAGCTTTCTTT | CAWSPTQIHTTEAFF
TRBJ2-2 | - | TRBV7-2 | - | TGTGCCAGCAGCCTCAGGGGGGTGAACACCGGGGAGCTGTTTTTT | CASSLRGVNTGELFF
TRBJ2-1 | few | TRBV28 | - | TGTGCCAGCAGTTTCTCAGGGTTCTTGAGGAATGAGCAGTTCTTC | CASSFSGFLRNEQFF
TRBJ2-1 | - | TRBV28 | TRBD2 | TGTGCCAGCAGTTCCCACGCGGGAGTTACGTACAATGAGCAGTTCTTC | CASSSHAGVTYNEQFF
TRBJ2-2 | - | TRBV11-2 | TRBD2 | TGTGCCAGCAGCTCCATTAGCGGGAGAGGGGAGCTGTTTTTT | CASSSISGRGELFF
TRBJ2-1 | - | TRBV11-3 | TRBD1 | TGTGCCAGCAGCCCGGGACAGATCGACAATGAGCAGTTCTTC | CASSPGQIDNEQFF
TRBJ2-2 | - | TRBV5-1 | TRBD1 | TGCGCCAGCAGCTTGGCCGTAGGGGGCAGAGCCGGGGAGCTGTTTTTT | CASSLAVGGRAGELFF
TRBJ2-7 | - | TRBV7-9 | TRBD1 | TGTGCCAGCAGCTTAAGCAGGGGGCTTTACGAGCAGTACTTC | CASSLSRGLYEQYF
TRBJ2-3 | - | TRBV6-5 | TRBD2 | TGTGCCAGCAGCCGACTAGCTCGTCCAGATACGCAGTATTTT | CASSRLARPDTQYF
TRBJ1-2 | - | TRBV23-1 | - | TGCGCCAGCAGTCAGGCTCGTTGGTGGGCCCGGGGGGGCTACACCTTC | CASSQARWWARGGYTF
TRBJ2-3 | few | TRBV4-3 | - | TGCGCCAGCAGCCAAGAACGGCGGACCGGAGGTAGCACAGATACGCAGTATTTT | CASSQERRTGGSTDTQYF
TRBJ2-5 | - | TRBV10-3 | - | TGTGCCATCAGTGAGGGTCGGAGGGAAGAGACCCAGTACTTC | CAISEGRREETQYF
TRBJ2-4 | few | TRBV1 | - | TGCACCAGCAGCCCCCGGACTAGCGGGAGGGATCAGTACTTC | CTSSPRTSGRDQYF
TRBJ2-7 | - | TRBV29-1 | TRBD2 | TGCAGCGTTAAACTCGGCGGGAGCTCCTACGAGCAGTACTTC | CSVKLGGSSYEQYF
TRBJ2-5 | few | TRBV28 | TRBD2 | TGTGCCAGCGTCCGGCGGGGGGGCCATGAGACCCAGTACTTC | CASVRRGGHETQYF
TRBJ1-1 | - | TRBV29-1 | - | TGCAGCGTTGAGTCCGGGGGGGGCACTGAAGCTTTCTTT | CSVESGGGTEAFF
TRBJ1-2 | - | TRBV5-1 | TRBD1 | TGCGCCAGCAGCTTACACCGGGACAGGTTTAACTATGGCTACACCTTC | CASSLHRDRFNYGYTF
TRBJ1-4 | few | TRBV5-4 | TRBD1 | TGTGCCAGCAGCGTGGGACAGCATAATGAAAAACTGTTTTTT | CASSVGQHNEKLFF
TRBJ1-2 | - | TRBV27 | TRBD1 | TGTGCCAGCACCCTCTCGGCGGGGACAGGGTATGTTGGCTACACCTTC | CASTLSAGTGYVGYTF
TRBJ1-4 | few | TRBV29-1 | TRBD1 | TGCAGCGTTTCATATACAGGGGCAACTAATGAAAAACTGTTTTTT | CSVSYTGATNEKLFF
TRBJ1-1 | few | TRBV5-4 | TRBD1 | TGTGCCAGCAGCGCGCAGACCCAGGGGGCAAAGAGGACTGAAGCTTTCTTT | CASSAQTQGAKRTEAFF
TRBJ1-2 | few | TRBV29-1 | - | TGCAGCGTTGAGAGCGGCCAATGCTACACCTTC | CSVESGQCYTF
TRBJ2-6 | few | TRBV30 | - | TGTGCCTGGAGTCGGACGGGAGGGGCCAACGTCCTGACTTTC | CAWSRTGGANVLTF
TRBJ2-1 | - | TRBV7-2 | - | TGTGCCAGCAGCTTAGCGGGGAGTGACACCCAGTTCTTC | CASSLAGSDTQFF
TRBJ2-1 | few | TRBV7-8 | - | TGTGCCAGCAACACTAGGGGGTCACCAGCCCACAATGAGCAGTTCTTC | CASNTRGSPAHNEQFF
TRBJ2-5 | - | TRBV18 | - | TGTGCCAGCTCACTTATACTAGCTACCCCAGAGACCCAGTACTTC | CASSLILATPETQYF
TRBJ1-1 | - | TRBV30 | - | TGTGCCTCACAGGGGAACACTGAAGCTTTCTTT | CASQGNTEAFF
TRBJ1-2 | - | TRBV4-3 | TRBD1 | TGCGCCAGCAGCCAAGATTATGACCGGACAGGATATGGCTACACCTTC | CASSQDYDRTGYGYTF
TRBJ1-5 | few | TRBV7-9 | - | TGTGCCAGCAGTCCGGGACTCTCGAGGGAGCCCCAGCATTTT | CASSPGLSREPQHF
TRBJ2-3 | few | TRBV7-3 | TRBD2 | TGTGCCAGCAGCTTCGGGGGACTAGCGGGCGGACCCGATACGCAGTATTTT | CASSFGGLAGGPDTQYF
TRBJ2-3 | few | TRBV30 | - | TGTGCCTGGAGACAGGGCCTCACAGATACGCAGTATTTT | CAWRQGLTDTQYF
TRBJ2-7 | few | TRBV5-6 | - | TGTGCCAGCAGCTTGGGCCTGGACAACTCCTACGAGCAGTACTTC | CASSLGLDNSYEQYF
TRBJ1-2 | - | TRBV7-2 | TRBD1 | TGTGCCAGCAGCATAAGACAGGGCCAAGGAGGCTACACCTTC | CASSIRQGQGGYTF
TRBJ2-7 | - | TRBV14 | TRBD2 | TGTGCCAGCAGTGACACCGGGACTAGCGGAATAAGCAGCTTC | CASSDTGTSGISSF